These 14 T cell receptor beta chains came from one sample sequenced in a study of shared clonotypes between healthy human individuals. The method was immunoSEQ multiplex PCR; TCRdb's version includes in-frame clones alone and lacks a portion of them. The table records about 1.5 million clones, around 98% of them present only once. Sequenced material: naive CD4+ T cells sorted from blood. Subset meaning: CD45RA+ positively selected. The source of these receptors is a young man in good health.

V is TRBV6-1 and J is TRBJ2-7; D gene unclear. CDR1 MNHNS and CDR2 SASEGT come from the germline V gene. This CDR3 is built from 11 residues. The germline V and J ends were trimmed by 5 bases and 6 bases, with 8 bases remaining between them. The CDR3 loop is CASSYPREQYF. CDR3 coding DNA: TGTGCCAGCAGTTACCCACGCGAGCAGTACTTC.

The J gene is TRBJ2-7, the V gene TRBV4-1; TRBD1 or TRBD2 may be the D gene (5 bases each). V lost 0 bases and J 2 bases, leaving 20 bases between the germline ends. Germline CDR1 reads MGHRA; CDR2 reads YSYEKL. The CDR3 spans 18 residues. The CDR3, as DNA: TGCGCCAGCAGCCAAGAGTTTTACCGGACCGGGACCCCCTACGAGCAGTACTTC. This encodes CASSQEFYRTGTPYEQYF.

Remarks on this clone: The sample has other DNA sequences that encode this CDR3 too. The V gene is TRBV4-3, the J gene TRBJ2-5, with D possibly TRBD2 on 5 matching bases. Germline V gene data show CDR1 as LGHNA and CDR2 as YSLEER. V lost 0 bases and J lost 5, with 7 bases in between. The CDR3 extends over 13 amino acids. The CDR3 loop reads CASSQDQRETQYF. CDR3 nucleotide sequence: TGCGCCAGCAGCCAAGATCAGCGGGAGACCCAGTACTTC.

The chain has TRBV29-1 and TRBJ1-2; D unclear. Trimming took off 3 bases at V and 6 bases at J, with 11 bases between the two ends. Germline V gene lookup returns CDR1 SQVTM and CDR2 ANQGSEA. This CDR3 is built from 12 residues. The CDR3 region has the DNA TGCAGCGTTGACAGTGCCCGAAATGGCTACACCTTC. This gives the protein CSVDSARNGYTF.

The chain carries TRBV18 and TRBJ1-3; a possible D gene is TRBD1 (5 bases). The CDR3 runs 16 residues. The V end lost 5 bases, the J end lost 8 bases, and 22 bases lay between the germline ends. Germline V lookup: CDR1 KGHSH, CDR2 LQKENI. The DNA of the CDR3 is TGTGCCAGCTCATTATCCCCTCTACTCGCGGGGGACACCATATATTTT. Its protein is CASSLSPLLAGDTIYF.

The chain has TRBV9 and TRBJ2-2; 13 bases fit TRBD2. Germline trimming cut 4 bases from V and 3 bases from J; bases unmatched to any gene: 3. This CDR3 is built from 16 residues. Germline V gene sequence: CDR1 SGDLS, CDR2 YYNGEE. The CDR3 reads CASSPLAGGYTGELFF. For the CDR3, the DNA is TGTGCCAGCAGCCCACTAGCGGGAGGGTACACCGGGGAGCTGTTTTTT.

The chain links TRBV19 to TRBJ2-6; D perhaps matches TRBD1 (5 bases). Germline assignment: CDR1 LNHDA and CDR2 SQIVND (reference sequence). This CDR3 spans 15 amino acids. Deletions cut 5 bases from V and 1 base from J, with 9 bases between. In DNA, the CDR3 is TGTGCCAGTAGTGTCACAGGATCTGGGGCCAACGTCCTGACTTTC. It codes for CASSVTGSGANVLTF.

The chain combines TRBV10-3 with TRBJ2-1, with a tentative D call TRBD2 (6 bases). V was clipped by 0 bases and J by 8 bases, with 14 bases between them. Germline CDR1 and CDR2: ENHRY and SYGVKD. The CDR3 is made up of 15 amino acids. The CDR3 spells CAISESGAGAHEQFF. The CDR3, as DNA: TGTGCCATCAGTGAGTCAGGAGCGGGTGCCCATGAGCAGTTCTTC.

This chain links TRBV19 with TRBJ2-7, with 12 bases identical to TRBD1. The CDR3 is 15 amino acids. J was trimmed by 7 bases and V by 2 bases; bases with no gene match: 6. Germline CDR1 is LNHDA and CDR2 is SQIVND (reference sequence). As DNA, the CDR3 is TGTGCCAGTAGTATACCGGGACAGGGGGCTCAAGAGCAGTACTTC. Protein: CASSIPGQGAQEQYF.

The chain couples TRBV6-1 to TRBJ2-7, with TRBD2 as a possible D gene (6 bases). The CDR3 has 13 amino acids. Germline CDR1 reads MNHNS; CDR2 reads SASEGT. Trimming removed 5 bases from V and 6 bases from J, with 14 bases in between. CDR3 sequence: CASSSDYLGEQYF. CDR3 nucleotides: TGTGCCAGCAGTTCGGACTATCTGGGCGAGCAGTACTTC.

The rearrangement joins TRBV18 to TRBJ1-5, with 10 bases that match TRBD1. The trim removed 5 bases at V and 4 bases at J, leaving 11 bases unmatched. Per the germline V gene, CDR1 is KGHSH and CDR2 is LQKENI. This CDR3 region has 17 residues. The CDR3 bases are TGTGCCAGCTCAGACAGAGAAGACAGGGGGCGAAATCAGCCCCAGCATTTT. Amino acid sequence: CASSDREDRGRNQPQHF.

The chain links TRBV10-3 to TRBJ2-2, with 8 positions matching TRBD2. The CDR3 length is 12 residues. The germline V gene encodes CDR1 ENHRY and CDR2 SYGVKD. CDR3: CAGREEFGELFF. The DNA of the CDR3 is TGTGCGGGGCGGGAGGAGTTCGGGGAGCTGTTTTTT.

V gene TRBV10-3 combines with J gene TRBJ1-2; 7 positions agree with TRBD1. Germline lookup yields CDR1 ENHRY and CDR2 SYGVKD. The CDR3 runs to 14 residues. Trimming took 5 bases from V and 2 from J; bases not matched to a gene: 5. The CDR3 bases are TGTGCCATCAGTACACTCAGGGGGAACTATGGCTACACCTTC. It encodes CAISTLRGNYGYTF.

A word on this clone: Other DNA sequences within the sample encode an identical CDR3. V and J are TRBV30 and TRBJ2-7; tentatively, D is TRBD2 (6 bases). V lost 3 bases, J lost 2 bases, and 11 bases lay in between. The CDR3 has 13 residues. Germline assignment: CDR1 GTSNPN and CDR2 SVGIG (reference sequence). The CDR3 coding sequence is TGTGCCTGGAGACTAGCCGGGGCCTACGAGCAGTACTTC. Translated: CAWRLAGAYEQYF.